The entry below describes one T cell receptor beta chain. CDR1 and CDR2 from the germline V gene are SGHNT and YYREEE (reference sequence). CDR3 length: 14 amino acids. V was clipped by 4 bases and J by 10 bases, with 15 bases between them. This record belongs to a study of blood T cells in healthy people across ages. The second PCR ran about 6 to 11 cycles with a sample-barcoded 5' primer and J-beta primers. One entry per CDR3 protein results from TCRdb running MiXCR on the 5' RACE reads. Of more than 800,000 distinct CDR3 sequences in the sample, 25% to 35% were seen once. The specimen sequenced was blood. This chain links TRBV5-4 with TRBJ1-6; D ambiguous. The TCR was taken from an elderly woman in good health. CDR3 DNA: TGTGCCAGCAGCACCGGGCGAACAGACTCACCCCTCCACTTT. This codes for CASSTGRTDSPLHF.